What follows are 14 T cell receptor beta chains derived from one specimen sequenced in a study of PD-1 blockade in mismatch repair-deficient tumors. The method was immunoSEQ multiplex PCR; TCRdb's version includes in-frame clones alone and lacks a portion of them. The sample lists 20,000 to 30,000 clones; less than 85% were seen once. This material consisted of PBMCs, taken before pembrolizumab treatment. The receptor set was obtained from an adult with mismatch repair-deficient cancer.

This sequence joins TRBV7-3 and TRBJ1-1; 8 bases are a match to TRBD1. J was trimmed by 3 bases and V by 5 bases; bases with no gene match: 5. Germline V gene sequence: CDR1 SGHTA, CDR2 FQGTGA. This CDR3 is built from 14 residues. CDR3 sequence reads: CASSLRGRDTEAFF. The CDR3 DNA reads TGTGCCAGCAGCCTCAGGGGGCGAGACACTGAAGCTTTCTTT.

The V and J genes are TRBV18 and TRBJ2-1; D perhaps matches TRBD2 (7 bases). Trimming took off 9 bases at V and 8 bases at J, with 23 bases between the two ends. The CDR3 has 15 residues. The V gene's germline CDR1 is KGHSH and CDR2 LQKENI. The CDR3 here is CASYPGGRTGYEQFF. The CDR3 coding sequence is TGTGCCAGTTACCCTGGCGGGAGAACAGGGTATGAGCAGTTCTTC.

The J gene is TRBJ2-1, the V gene TRBV11-2; D is uncertain. The CDR3 contains 15 residues. The germline V gene encodes CDR1 SGHAT and CDR2 FQNNGV. The V and J ends lost 2 bases and 3 bases respectively, with 11 bases between them. The CDR3 loop is CASSLSISNYNEQFF. CDR3 coding DNA: TGTGCCAGCAGCTTAAGTATAAGCAACTACAATGAGCAGTTCTTC.

V gene TRBV7-2 combines with J gene TRBJ2-1; weak D call: TRBD2 (5 bases). Germline V gene sequence: CDR1 SGHTA, CDR2 FQGNSA. With 5 bases removed from V and 3 bases from J, the gap between germline ends came to 14 bases. The CDR3 has 15 amino acids. In DNA form, the CDR3 reads TGTGCCAGCAGCCCTGGGCGGGCAAGCTACAATGAGCAGTTCTTC. Its protein product is CASSPGRASYNEQFF.

The V and J genes are TRBV28 and TRBJ1-1; D is undetermined. V was trimmed by 6 bases and J by 0 bases, leaving 8 bases between them. CDR1 is MDHEN, CDR2 SYDVKM, per germline. The CDR3 is 13 amino acids. The CDR3 nucleotides are TGTGCCAGCAGATTCCCGGTGAACACTGAAGCTTTCTTT. Protein product: CASRFPVNTEAFF.

This clone occurred once. The V and J genes are TRBV11-2 and TRBJ2-7, with 9 bases aligning to TRBD2. The germline V gene has CDR1 SGHAT and CDR2 FQNNGV. V was clipped by 5 bases and J by 1 base; unmatched bases: 9. CDR3 length: 16 amino acids. CDR3 amino acids: CASSHAGTSNSYEQYF. CDR3 in DNA: TGTGCCAGCAGCCATGCCGGGACTAGCAATTCCTACGAGCAGTACTTC. Supplemented by reference TRBV11-2 and TRBJ2-7, the full variable domain reads EAGVAQSPRYKIIEKRQSVAFWCNPISGHATLYWYQQILGQGPKLLIQFQNNGVVDDSQLPKDRFSAERLKGVDSTLKIQPAKLEDSAVYLCASSHAGTSNSYEQYFGPGTRLTVT.

The genes are TRBV6-1 and TRBJ2-5; 11 positions agree with TRBD2. The CDR3 is made up of 19 amino acids. After removal of 0 bases from V and 5 bases from J, the junction contained 14 bases not matched to a gene. Germline CDR1 reads MNHNS; CDR2 reads SASEGT. DNA of the CDR3: TGTGCCAGCAGTGAAGCTGTAGGGGGGCTAGCGGGAGGTTGGGAGACCCAGTACTTC. This gives the protein CASSEAVGGLAGGWETQYF.

The J gene is TRBJ2-7, the V gene TRBV18, with D possibly matching TRBD2 (6 bases). This CDR3 is built from 15 residues. Germline CDR1 and CDR2: KGHSH and LQKENI. V lost 2 bases and J lost 2, with 13 bases in between. The CDR3 spells CASSPSQGLTYEQYF. CDR3 coding DNA: TGTGCCAGCTCACCAAGTCAGGGACTCACCTACGAGCAGTACTTC.

This sequence joins TRBV5-1 and TRBJ2-1, with 7 bases that match TRBD2. V gave up 1 base and J gave up 9 bases; unmatched junction bases: 7. The CDR3 spans 14 residues. Per germline, CDR1 SGHRS and CDR2 YFSETQ. The CDR3 DNA is TGCGCCAGCAGCTTGCGGGCGGGAGTCCGTGAGCAGTTCTTC. It translates to CASSLRAGVREQFF.

The chain carries TRBV19 and TRBJ1-4, with TRBD1 identical over 7 bases. J gave up 7 bases and V 6 bases, and 17 bases lay outside the gene matches. Germline CDR1 is LNHDA and CDR2 is SQIVND (reference sequence). This CDR3 is built from 17 residues. CDR3 DNA: TGTGCCAGTAGGAACCCGGGACAGCCCATGGGGGGTGAAAAACTGTTTTTT. Amino acids: CASRNPGQPMGGEKLFF.

The chain recombines TRBV4-1 with TRBJ1-1, with 10 bases that match TRBD1. This CDR3 has 16 residues. Trimming at V came to 4 bases and at J to 4 bases, leaving 9 bases not matched to a gene. Germline CDR1 and CDR2: MGHRA and YSYEKL. CDR3 in DNA: TGCGCCAGCAGCCTTACCGGGACAGGGGATTTCACTGAAGCTTTCTTT. This translates into CASSLTGTGDFTEAFF.

The chain recombines TRBV28 with TRBJ1-2; 7 nucleotides align to TRBD1. Per germline, CDR1 MDHEN and CDR2 SYDVKM. After removal of 5 bases from V and 4 bases from J, the junction contained 13 bases not matched to a gene. The CDR3 covers 16 residues. CDR3 coding DNA: TGTGCCAGCAGTCCGACAGGGAACCTCGGCAGCTATGGCTACACCTTC. This codes for CASSPTGNLGSYGYTF.

CDR3: CASRAEKETQYF. The CDR3, as DNA: TGTGCCAGTAGGGCGGAAAAAGAGACCCAGTACTTC. This chain uses TRBV19 with TRBJ2-5; unclear D gene. CDR1 and CDR2 (germline): LNHDA, SQIVND (reference sequence). This CDR3 comprises 12 residues. The V and J ends lost 6 bases and 3 bases respectively, with 8 bases between them.

V and J are TRBV30 and TRBJ1-2; TRBD1 aligns across 7 bases. The V gene end was trimmed by 3 bases and the J gene end by 7 bases; junction bases not matched to a gene: 11. The length of the CDR3 is 14 residues. Germline V gives CDR1 GTSNPN, CDR2 SVGIG (reference sequence). As DNA, the CDR3 is TGTGCCTGGAGCCTAGGGGGCTCCCCCGGTGGCTACACCTTC. This sequence encodes CAWSLGGSPGGYTF.